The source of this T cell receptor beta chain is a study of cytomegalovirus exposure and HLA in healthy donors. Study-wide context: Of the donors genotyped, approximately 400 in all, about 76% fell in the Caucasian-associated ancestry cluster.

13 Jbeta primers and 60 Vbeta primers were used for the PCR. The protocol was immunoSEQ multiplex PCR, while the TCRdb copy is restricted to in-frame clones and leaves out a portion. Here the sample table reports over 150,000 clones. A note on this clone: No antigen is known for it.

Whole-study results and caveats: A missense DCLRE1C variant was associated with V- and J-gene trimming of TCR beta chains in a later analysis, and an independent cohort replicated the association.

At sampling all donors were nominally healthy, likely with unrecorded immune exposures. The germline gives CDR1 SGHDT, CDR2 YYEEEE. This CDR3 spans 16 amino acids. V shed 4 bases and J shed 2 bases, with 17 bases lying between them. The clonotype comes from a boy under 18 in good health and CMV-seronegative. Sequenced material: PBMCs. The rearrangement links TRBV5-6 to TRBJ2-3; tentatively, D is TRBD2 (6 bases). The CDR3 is CASSRRAGSNTDTQYF. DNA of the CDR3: TGTGCCAGCAGCAGACGAGCGGGTTCAAACACAGATACGCAGTATTTT.